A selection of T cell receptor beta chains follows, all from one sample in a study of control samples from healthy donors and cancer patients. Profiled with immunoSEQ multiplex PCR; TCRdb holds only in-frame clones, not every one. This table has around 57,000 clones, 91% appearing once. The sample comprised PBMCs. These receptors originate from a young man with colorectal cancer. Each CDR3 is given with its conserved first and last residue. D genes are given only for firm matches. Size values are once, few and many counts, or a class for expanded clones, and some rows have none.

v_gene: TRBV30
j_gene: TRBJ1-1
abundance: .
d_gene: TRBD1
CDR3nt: TGTGCCTGGAGTTTGGGACAGGTGAACACTGAAGCTTTCTTT
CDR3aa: CAWSLGQVNTEAFF

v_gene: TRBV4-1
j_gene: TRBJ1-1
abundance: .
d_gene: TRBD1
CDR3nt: TGCGCCAGCAGCCAAGCTGGACAGGCAAACACTGAAGCTTTCTTT
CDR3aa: CASSQAGQANTEAFF

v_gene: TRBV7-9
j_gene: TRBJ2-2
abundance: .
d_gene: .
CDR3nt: TGTGCCAGCAGCCTAGACAGGTACACCGGGGAGCTGTTTTTT
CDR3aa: CASSLDRYTGELFF

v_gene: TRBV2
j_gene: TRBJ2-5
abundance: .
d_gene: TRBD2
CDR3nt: TGTGCCAGCAGGACTAGCGGGGGGGCCTCTGGGGAGACCCAGTACTTC
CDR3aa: CASRTSGGASGETQYF

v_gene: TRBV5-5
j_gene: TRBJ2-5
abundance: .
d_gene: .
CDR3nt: TGTGCCAGCAGCGCAATTGGGCGGGAGACCCAGTACTTC
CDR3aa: CASSAIGRETQYF

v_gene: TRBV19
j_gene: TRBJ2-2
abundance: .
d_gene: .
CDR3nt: TGTGCCAGTAGTATAGTTGGTTACACCGGGGAGCTGTTTTTT
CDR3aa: CASSIVGYTGELFF

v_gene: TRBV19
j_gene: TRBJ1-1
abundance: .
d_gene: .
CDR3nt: TGTGCCAGTAGTATTCTGGGCCTGGGAGAAGCTTTCTTT
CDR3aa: CASSILGLGEAFF

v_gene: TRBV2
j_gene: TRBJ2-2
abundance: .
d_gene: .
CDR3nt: TGTGCCAGCAGCCCCGGGCCGCCCTTATTTGGGGGAAACACCGGGGAGCTGTTTTTT
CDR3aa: CASSPGPPLFGGNTGELFF

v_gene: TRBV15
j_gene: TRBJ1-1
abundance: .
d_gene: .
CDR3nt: TGTGCCACCAGCAGAGATTTTATGAACACTGAAGCTTTCTTT
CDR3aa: CATSRDFMNTEAFF

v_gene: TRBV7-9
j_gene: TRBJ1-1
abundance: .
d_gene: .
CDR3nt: TGTGCCAGCAGCCGGAACAAGGAAGCTTTCTTT
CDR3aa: CASSRNKEAFF

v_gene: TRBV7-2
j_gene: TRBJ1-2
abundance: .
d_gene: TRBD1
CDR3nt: TGTGCCAGCAGCTTAGGAGGGGGCTTCGGCTATGGCTACACCTTC
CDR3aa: CASSLGGGFGYGYTF

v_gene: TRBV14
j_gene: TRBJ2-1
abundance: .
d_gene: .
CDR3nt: TGTGCCAGCAGCCTTACTCGGGACCGCCCGGGTGGGCAGTTCTTC
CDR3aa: CASSLTRDRPGGQFF

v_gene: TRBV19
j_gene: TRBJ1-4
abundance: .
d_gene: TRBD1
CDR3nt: TGTGCCAGTAGCACCGGGACAGGGGGCAGTGAAAAACTGTTTTTT
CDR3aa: CASSTGTGGSEKLFF

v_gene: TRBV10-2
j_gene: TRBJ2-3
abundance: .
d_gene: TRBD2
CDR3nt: TGCGCCAGCAGTGAACTAGCGGGGTACACAGATACGCAGTATTTT
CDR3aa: CASSELAGYTDTQYF

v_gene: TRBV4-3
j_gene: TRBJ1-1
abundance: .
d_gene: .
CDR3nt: TGCGCCAGCAGCCGCCTCTCAGGGGTTCTCGGCACTGAAGCTTTCTTT
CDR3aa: CASSRLSGVLGTEAFF

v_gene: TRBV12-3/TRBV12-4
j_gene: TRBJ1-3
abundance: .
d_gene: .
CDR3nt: TGTGCCAGCAGTTTAGATTCTGGAAACACCATATATTTT
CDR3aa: CASSLDSGNTIYF

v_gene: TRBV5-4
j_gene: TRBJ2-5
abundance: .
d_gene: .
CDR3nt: TGTGCCAGCAGCTTCTCTTCCATCCAGCAAGAGACCCAGTACTTC
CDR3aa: CASSFSSIQQETQYF

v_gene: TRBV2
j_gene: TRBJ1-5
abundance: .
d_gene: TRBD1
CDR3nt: TGTGCCAGCAGTGATCAACAGGGGGCCTATCAGCCCCAGCATTTT
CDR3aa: CASSDQQGAYQPQHF

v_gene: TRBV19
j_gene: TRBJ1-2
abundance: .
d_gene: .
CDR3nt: TGTGCCAGTAGTGGCACAGCTACTTCTAACTATGGCTACACCTTC
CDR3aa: CASSGTATSNYGYTF

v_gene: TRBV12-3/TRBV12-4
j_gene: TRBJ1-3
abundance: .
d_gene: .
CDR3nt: TGTGCCAGCAGTTTGGGAAACACCATATATTTT
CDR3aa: CASSLGNTIYF

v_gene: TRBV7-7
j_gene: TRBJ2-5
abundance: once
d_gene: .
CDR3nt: TGTGCCAGCAGCGCCGGGTCACGGGTGGTACAAGAGACCCAGTACTTC
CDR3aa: CASSAGSRVVQETQYF

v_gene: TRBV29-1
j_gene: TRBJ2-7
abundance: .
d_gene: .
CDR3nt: TGCAGCGTACACCCTTGGGGTAGCTACGAGCAGTACTTC
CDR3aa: CSVHPWGSYEQYF

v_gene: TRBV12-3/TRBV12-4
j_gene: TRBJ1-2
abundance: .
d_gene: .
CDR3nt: TGTGCCAGCAGTTTAGCAGGGACATGGGGCTACACCTTC
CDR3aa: CASSLAGTWGYTF

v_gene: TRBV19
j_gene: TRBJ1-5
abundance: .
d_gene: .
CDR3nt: TGTGCCAGTAGTATAGGGGTTCAGCCCCAGCATTTT
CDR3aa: CASSIGVQPQHF

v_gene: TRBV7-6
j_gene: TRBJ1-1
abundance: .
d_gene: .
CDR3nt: TGTGCCAGCAGCTTAATTCTTTTGGGTACAGGAAACACTGAAGCTTTCTTT
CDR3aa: CASSLILLGTGNTEAFF

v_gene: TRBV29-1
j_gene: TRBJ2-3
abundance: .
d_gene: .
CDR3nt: TGCAGCGTTGATTTGGACAGTTTCCATACTAGCACAGATACGCAGTATTTT
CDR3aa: CSVDLDSFHTSTDTQYF

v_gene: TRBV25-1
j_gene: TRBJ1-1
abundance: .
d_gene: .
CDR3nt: TGTGCCAGCAGTCTAGGTTTCACTGAAGCTTTCTTT
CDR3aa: CASSLGFTEAFF

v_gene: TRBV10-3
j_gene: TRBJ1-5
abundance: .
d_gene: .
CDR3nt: TGTGCCATCGGGGCGGGGGGCGACCAGCCCCAGCATTTT
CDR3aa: CAIGAGGDQPQHF

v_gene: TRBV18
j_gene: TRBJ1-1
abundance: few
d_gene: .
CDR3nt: TGTGCCAGCTCACCCCGGACAGACATGAACACTGAAGCTTTCTTT
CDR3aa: CASSPRTDMNTEAFF

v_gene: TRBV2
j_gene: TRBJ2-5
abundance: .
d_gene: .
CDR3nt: TGTGCCAGCAGTCTGGGACGGCAAGAGACCCAGTACTTC
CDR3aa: CASSLGRQETQYF

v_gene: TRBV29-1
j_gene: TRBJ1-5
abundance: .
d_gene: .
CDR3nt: TGCAGCGGAGCCCCCATTCGAAGAGTCAATCAGCCCCAGCATTTT
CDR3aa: CSGAPIRRVNQPQHF

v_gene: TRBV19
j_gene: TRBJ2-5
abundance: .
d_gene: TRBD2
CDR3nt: TGTGCCAGTAGTGAGCGACCGGGACTAGCGGGGTGGGACCAAGAGACCCAGTACTTC
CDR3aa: CASSERPGLAGWDQETQYF

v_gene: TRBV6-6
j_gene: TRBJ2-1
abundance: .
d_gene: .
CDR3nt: TGTGCCGCAGCCCGGGGAGCCGATCAGTTCTTC
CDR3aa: CAAARGADQFF

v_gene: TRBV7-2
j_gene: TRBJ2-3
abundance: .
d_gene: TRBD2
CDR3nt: TGTGCCAGCAGCAAGCGGGGGGGCTCTAGCACAGATACGCAGTATTTT
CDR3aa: CASSKRGGSSTDTQYF

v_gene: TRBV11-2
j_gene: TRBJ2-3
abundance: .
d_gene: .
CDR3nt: TGTGCCAGCAGCTTAGTCGGGACATCTAGCACAGATACGCAGTATTTT
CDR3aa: CASSLVGTSSTDTQYF

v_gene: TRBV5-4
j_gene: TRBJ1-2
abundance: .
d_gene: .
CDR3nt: TGTGCCAGCAGCTGGGGAACGGGGGGCTACACCTTC
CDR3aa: CASSWGTGGYTF

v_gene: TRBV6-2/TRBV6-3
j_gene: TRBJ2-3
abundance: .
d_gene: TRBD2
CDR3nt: TGTGCCAGCAGTTACGCAGGACTAGCTAGTACAGATACGCAGTATTTT
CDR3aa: CASSYAGLASTDTQYF

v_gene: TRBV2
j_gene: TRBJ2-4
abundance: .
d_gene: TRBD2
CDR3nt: TGTGCCAGCAGCGTACAGCGGGGGTATAAAAACATTCAGTACTTC
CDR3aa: CASSVQRGYKNIQYF

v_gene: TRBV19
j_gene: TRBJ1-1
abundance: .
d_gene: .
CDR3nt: TGTGCCAGTAGTGCTACCGGGACAGAAGCTTTCTTT
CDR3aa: CASSATGTEAFF

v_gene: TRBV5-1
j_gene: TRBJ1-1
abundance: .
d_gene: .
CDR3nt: TGCGCCAGCAGCTTGGCGGGGGGCAACACTGAAGCTTTCTTT
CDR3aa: CASSLAGGNTEAFF

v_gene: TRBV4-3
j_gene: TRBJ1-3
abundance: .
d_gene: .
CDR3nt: TGCGCCAGCAGCCCATCATTGGAAAACACCATATATTTT
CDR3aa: CASSPSLENTIYF

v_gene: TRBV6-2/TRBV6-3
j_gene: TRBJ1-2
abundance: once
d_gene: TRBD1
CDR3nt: TGTGCCAGCAGTCCAACCCGAGGCTCCGGGACAGCTGACGGCTACACCTTC
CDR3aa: CASSPTRGSGTADGYTF

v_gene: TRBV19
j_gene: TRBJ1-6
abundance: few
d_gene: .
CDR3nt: TGTGCCAGTAGTCTTTCGGCGGGAAACTCACCCCTCCACTTT
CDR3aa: CASSLSAGNSPLHF

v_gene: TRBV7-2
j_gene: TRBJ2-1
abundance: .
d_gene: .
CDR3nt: TGTGCCAGCAGAACCCAAGCGGAGCCTTACAATGAGCAGTTCTTC
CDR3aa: CASRTQAEPYNEQFF

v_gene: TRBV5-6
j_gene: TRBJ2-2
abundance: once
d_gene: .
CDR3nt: TGTGCCAGCAGCTTGGGACATTTTCCCACCGGGGAGCTGTTTTTT
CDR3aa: CASSLGHFPTGELFF

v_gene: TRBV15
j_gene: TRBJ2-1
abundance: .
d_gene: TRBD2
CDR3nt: TGTGCCACCAGCAGACCCCTAGCGGGACGCTCCTACAATGAGCAGTTCTTC
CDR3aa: CATSRPLAGRSYNEQFF

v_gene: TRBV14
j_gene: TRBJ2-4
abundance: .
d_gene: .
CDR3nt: TGTGCCAGCAGCCATGGAGCCTCAATAGCCAAAAACATTCAGTACTTC
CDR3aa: CASSHGASIAKNIQYF

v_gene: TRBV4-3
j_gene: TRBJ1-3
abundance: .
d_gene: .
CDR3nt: TGCGCCAGCAGCCAAGATCCGGGCCCCTCTGGAAACACCATATATTTT
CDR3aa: CASSQDPGPSGNTIYF

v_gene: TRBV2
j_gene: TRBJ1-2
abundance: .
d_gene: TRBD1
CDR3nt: TGTGCCAGCCGGAGGGGACAGATTTTGGGCTACACCTTC
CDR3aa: CASRRGQILGYTF

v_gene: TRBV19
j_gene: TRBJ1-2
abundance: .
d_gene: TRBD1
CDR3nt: TGTGCCAGTAGTCAAACCGGGACAGGGACCCTCTATGGCTACACCTTC
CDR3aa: CASSQTGTGTLYGYTF

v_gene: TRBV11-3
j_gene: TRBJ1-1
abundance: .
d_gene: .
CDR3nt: TGTGCCAGCAGCTTAGGGATTGCCACTGAAGCTTTCTTT
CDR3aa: CASSLGIATEAFF

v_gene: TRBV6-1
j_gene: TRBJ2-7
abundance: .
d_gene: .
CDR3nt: TGTGCCAGCAGTGAGGCCAGTTTGATATACGAGCAGTACTTC
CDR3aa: CASSEASLIYEQYF

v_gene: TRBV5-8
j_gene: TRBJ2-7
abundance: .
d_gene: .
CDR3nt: TGTGCCAGCAGCTCCCAAGGGGGGACGACCTACGAGCAGTACTTC
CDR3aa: CASSSQGGTTYEQYF

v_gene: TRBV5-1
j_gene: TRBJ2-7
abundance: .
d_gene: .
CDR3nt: TGCGCCAGCAGCTTGGAATTCAAGGGCTACGAGCAGTACTTC
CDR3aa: CASSLEFKGYEQYF

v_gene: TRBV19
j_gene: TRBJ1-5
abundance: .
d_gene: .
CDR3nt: TGTGCCAGTAGTATGTCCGTGGGGAACAATCAGCCCCAGCATTTT
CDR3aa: CASSMSVGNNQPQHF

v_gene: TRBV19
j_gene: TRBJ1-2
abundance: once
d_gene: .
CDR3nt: TGTGCCAGTAGTATAGAACAGGGTCGGAGGGGCTATGGCTACACCTTC
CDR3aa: CASSIEQGRRGYGYTF

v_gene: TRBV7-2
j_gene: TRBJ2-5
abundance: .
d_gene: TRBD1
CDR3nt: TGTGCCAGCAGCTCATCCGGACAGGGTACCCAGTACTTC
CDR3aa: CASSSSGQGTQYF

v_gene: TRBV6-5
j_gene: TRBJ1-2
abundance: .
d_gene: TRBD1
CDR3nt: TGTGCCAGCAGCCTATCAGGACAGGGCGTCTATGGCTACACCTTC
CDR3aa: CASSLSGQGVYGYTF

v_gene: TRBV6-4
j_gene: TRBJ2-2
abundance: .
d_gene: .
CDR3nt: TGTGCCAGCAGTGCAGGGGACACCGGGGAGCTGTTTTTT
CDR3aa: CASSAGDTGELFF